These 29 T cell receptor beta chains share one sample of origin, sequenced in a study of blood T cell repertoires in COVID-19. Clones were read by immunoSEQ multiplex PCR, and TCRdb kept only the in-frame ones, dropping some. The sample lists roughly 150,000 clones; roughly 78% were seen once. Sequencing was done on a sample of PBMCs or T cells enriched from blood (not recorded which). These TCRs come from a woman between 65 and 79 years old in a cohort exposed to, infected with or recovered from COVID-19 (not recorded which).

This chain joins TRBV6-5 and TRBJ2-5, with D maybe TRBD1 (5 bases). Germline-derived CDR1 and CDR2 are MNHEY and SVGAGI. CDR3 length: 14 amino acids. V was clipped by 5 bases and J by 4 bases, with 14 bases between them. The CDR3 region is CASSQRTTRETQYF. The CDR3 DNA reads TGTGCCAGCAGTCAACGGACAACCCGAGAGACCCAGTACTTC.

The chain uses TRBV3-1 (or the pseudogene TRBV3-2) and TRBJ2-7; a possible D gene is TRBD2 (6 bases). Looked up from germline, CDR1 is LGHDT and CDR2 is YNNKEL (reference sequence). The CDR3 is 15 residues long. The germline V and J ends were trimmed by 0 bases and 1 base, with 10 bases remaining between them. This CDR3 is CASSQDPGGSYEQYF. The CDR3 DNA follows: TGTGCCAGCAGCCAAGACCCCGGGGGATCCTACGAGCAGTACTTC.

The chain combines TRBV7-9 with TRBJ2-1; D perhaps matches TRBD2 (5 bases). From germline, CDR1 is SEHNR and CDR2 FQNEAQ (reference sequence). Trimming took off 3 bases at V and 2 bases at J, with 14 bases between the two ends. This CDR3 has 16 amino acids. The CDR3 is CASSFWPGFPYNEQFF. The CDR3 DNA follows: TGTGCCAGCAGCTTTTGGCCGGGGTTTCCCTACAATGAGCAGTTCTTC.

V and J are TRBV5-4 and TRBJ2-7, with 7 positions matching TRBD2. CDR3 length: 15 residues. Germline V lookup: CDR1 SGHNT, CDR2 YYREEE (reference sequence). V dropped 0 bases and J dropped 3; count of bases not matched to a gene: 6. The CDR3 region has the DNA TGTGCCAGCAGCTTGGACGGGACTACCCTCTACGAGCAGTACTTC. Protein product: CASSLDGTTLYEQYF.

This chain links TRBV5-1 with TRBJ1-1; D gene uncertain. The germline CDR1 and CDR2 sequences are SGHRS and YFSETQ. The CDR3 loop spans 12 amino acids. Trimming removed 5 bases at V and 7 bases at J, with 12 bases between. The CDR3 DNA reads as TGCGCCAGCAGAGAGGGCAGAGATGAAGCTTTCTTT. It translates to CASREGRDEAFF.

The chain links TRBV3-1 (or the pseudogene TRBV3-2) to TRBJ1-1; no firm D call. CDR3 length equals 13 residues. The germline gives CDR1 LGHDT, CDR2 YNNKEL (reference sequence). The ends were cut back, 1 base at V and 2 bases at J, with 5 bases in the middle. The CDR3 region is CASSQGGNTEAFF. In nucleotides, the CDR3 is TGTGCCAGCAGCCAAGGCGGTAACACTGAAGCTTTCTTT.

The CDR3 loop is CASSSGGGPYRNTDTQYF. The CDR3 DNA is TGTGCCAGCAGTTCTGGGGGGGGTCCCTATCGGAACACAGATACGCAGTATTTT. V is TRBV28 and J is TRBJ2-3, with 7 bases fitting TRBD2. CDR1 and CDR2 from the germline V gene are MDHEN and SYDVKM. This CDR3 is built from 18 residues. V was clipped by 4 bases and J by 2 bases; unmatched bases: 15.

The gene calls are TRBV4-3 and TRBJ2-4; D may be TRBD2 (6 bases). V lost 0 bases and J 0 bases, leaving 18 bases between the germline ends. CDR3 length: 19 residues. The V gene's germline CDR1 is LGHNA and CDR2 YSLEER. The CDR3 loop reads CASSQDWGDGELAKNIQYF. The CDR3, as DNA: TGCGCCAGCAGCCAAGATTGGGGGGACGGGGAACTAGCCAAAAACATTCAGTACTTC.

This clone turned up a few times. The rearrangement uses TRBV11-2 and TRBJ1-2, with 9 bases matching TRBD1. Per the germline V gene, CDR1 is SGHAT and CDR2 is FQNNGV. V was pared by 5 bases and J by 7 bases, with 8 bases of the junction left unmatched. This CDR3 is built from 14 residues. For the CDR3, the DNA is TGTGCCAGCAGCCCGGGACAGGGCTCGCGTGGCTACACCTTC. It encodes CASSPGQGSRGYTF.

In its sample, this clone was seen once. The CDR3, as DNA: TGTGCCAGCTGGACAGGGGGCAATCAGCCCCAGCATTTT. As protein: CASWTGGNQPQHF. The chain links TRBV19 to TRBJ1-5, with 9 bases identical to TRBD1. This CDR3 region has 13 residues. Germline assignment: CDR1 LNHDA and CDR2 SQIVND (reference sequence). V dropped 9 bases and J dropped 2; count of bases not matched to a gene: 2.

This chain connects TRBV5-1 to TRBJ2-1; TRBD2 matches at 11 bases. Germline CDR1 and CDR2: SGHRS and YFSETQ. V lost 2 bases, J lost 5 bases, and 3 bases stayed unmatched. The CDR3 has 15 amino acids. CDR3: CASSLLAGVNNEQFF. CDR3 sequence (DNA): TGCGCCAGCAGCTTACTAGCGGGAGTTAACAATGAGCAGTTCTTC.

J is TRBJ2-2 and V is TRBV5-5; D is perhaps TRBD2 (6 bases). The germline gives CDR1 SGHKS, CDR2 YYEKEE (reference sequence). The CDR3 contains 16 residues. V lost 7 bases and J 7 bases, leaving 23 bases between the germline ends. CDR3 loop: CASRRGDSYSIGELFF. The CDR3 nucleotides read TGTGCCAGCCGGCGCGGGGACTCCTATTCTATCGGGGAGCTGTTTTTT.

The rearrangement links TRBV7-9 to TRBJ2-2; tentative D call: TRBD1 (6 bases). Germline assignment: CDR1 SEHNR and CDR2 FQNEAQ (reference sequence). CDR3 size: 15 residues. V was trimmed by 7 bases and J by 2 bases, leaving 14 bases between them. The CDR3 bases are TGTGCCAGCACCCCAGGGGTCGCCAACACCGGGGAGCTGTTTTTT. This codes for CASTPGVANTGELFF.

This clone was seen a few times. The genes are TRBV23-1 and TRBJ1-5; D is unresolved. TRBV23-1 is an open reading frame, and its role is uncertain. V dropped 4 bases and J dropped 0 bases, with 10 bases sitting between them. The CDR3 extends over 15 amino acids. The CDR3 loop is CASSLAESSNQPQHF. Written as DNA, the CDR3 is TGCGCCAGCAGTCTCGCAGAATCTAGCAATCAGCCCCAGCATTTT.

This clone was counted only a few times. The DNA of the CDR3 is TGTGCCAGCAGCTTGGCGGACAGGGGGATTAACACCGGGGAGCTGTTTTTT. It codes for CASSLADRGINTGELFF. The V and J genes are TRBV5-4 and TRBJ2-2, with 10 bases fitting TRBD1. The V gene end was trimmed by 0 bases and the J gene end by 2 bases; junction bases not matched to a gene: 4. The length of the CDR3 is 17 residues. Looked up from germline, CDR1 is SGHNT and CDR2 is YYREEE (reference sequence).

This chain connects TRBV3-1 (or the pseudogene TRBV3-2) to TRBJ1-4; D unclear. The CDR3 length is 13 residues. Trimming removed 1 base from V and 8 bases from J, with 8 bases in between. The germline CDR1 and CDR2 sequences are LGHDT and YNNKEL (reference sequence). The chain's CDR3 is CASSQGWQEKLFF. CDR3 in DNA: TGTGCCAGCAGCCAAGGGTGGCAGGAAAAACTGTTTTTT.

This clone was seen only a few times. This sequence joins TRBV5-1 and TRBJ1-3; D not resolved. V shed 4 bases and J shed 4 bases, with 9 bases lying between them. The germline V gene has CDR1 SGHRS and CDR2 YFSETQ. This CDR3 comprises 13 residues. This CDR3 is CASSPKQGNTIYF. CDR3 bases: TGCGCCAGCAGCCCAAAACAGGGAAACACCATATATTTT.

The V and J genes are TRBV6-6 and TRBJ1-2; D may be TRBD1 (5 bases). The V gene lost 2 bases and the J gene lost 10 bases, with 14 bases spanning the gap. The germline V gene has CDR1 MNHNY and CDR2 SVGAGI (reference sequence). CDR3 length: 13 amino acids. The CDR3 spells CASSYIQGGDYTF. The CDR3 bases are TGTGCCAGCAGTTACATCCAGGGAGGTGACTACACCTTC.

The chain links TRBV2 to TRBJ2-1, with TRBD2 matching over 12 bases. In germline, CDR1 is SNHLY, CDR2 FYNNEI. Germline trimming cut 7 bases from V and 7 bases from J; bases unmatched to any gene: 8. The CDR3 extends over 15 amino acids. The CDR3 DNA reads TGTGCCAGCACCGAAGGAGGACTAGCGGGAAATGAGCAGTTCTTC. It translates to CASTEGGLAGNEQFF.

J is TRBJ1-1 and V is TRBV4-2, with 7 positions matching TRBD1. The germline V gene has CDR1 LGHNA and CDR2 YNFKEQ. The CDR3 runs to 15 residues. The junction had 8 bases not matched to a gene; V was cut back by 3 bases and J by 4 bases. DNA of the CDR3: TGTGCCAGCAGCCAGGTAAACAGGGGAGGCACTGAAGCTTTCTTT. Residues: CASSQVNRGGTEAFF.

This chain links TRBV19 with TRBJ2-2; perhaps TRBD1 as D (5 bases). The CDR3 runs 14 residues. Trimming removed 1 base from V and 6 bases from J, with 9 bases in between. Per the germline V gene, CDR1 is LNHDA and CDR2 is SQIVND (reference sequence). CDR3 in DNA: TGTGCCAGTAGTATAGCCAGGGTCGCCGGGGAGCTGTTTTTT. Protein product: CASSIARVAGELFF.

The rearrangement links TRBV15 to TRBJ2-3, with D perhaps matching TRBD1 (5 bases). CDR1 is LNHNV, CDR2 YYDKDF, per germline (reference sequence). This CDR3 contains 16 residues. Trimming took 4 bases from V and 0 from J, leaving 14 bases between them. The CDR3 sequence: CATSTGHTTSTDTQYF. CDR3 DNA: TGTGCCACCAGCACAGGGCATACCACTAGCACAGATACGCAGTATTTT.

V gene TRBV12-3 or TRBV12-4 combines with J gene TRBJ1-3; no definite D call. The CDR3 runs to 12 residues. Trimming removed 9 bases from V and 4 bases from J, with 10 bases in between. The CDR3 here is CASNMAGNTIYF. The CDR3 DNA is TGTGCCAGTAATATGGCCGGAAACACCATATATTTT.

This clone was observed at least ten times. This chain connects TRBV7-2 to TRBJ2-2, with D tentatively TRBD1 (5 bases). Trimming shortened V by 5 bases and J by 5 bases, and 15 bases separated the two germline ends. This CDR3 region has 15 residues. Germline V lookup: CDR1 SGHTA, CDR2 FQGNSA. The CDR3 region has the DNA TGTGCCAGCAGCGTGTTCAACCCAGGGACCGGGGAGCTGTTTTTT. As protein: CASSVFNPGTGELFF.

This sequence joins TRBV5-5 and TRBJ2-1, with D unclear. V was shortened by 4 bases and J by 6 bases, with 20 bases between the two germline ends. The CDR3 sequence is 16 residues long. The germline V gene has CDR1 SGHKS and CDR2 YYEKEE (reference sequence). Here the CDR3 reads CASSARRTVWVNEQFF. The DNA for the CDR3 is TGTGCCAGCAGCGCCCGTCGTACAGTTTGGGTCAATGAGCAGTTCTTC.

The CDR3 reads CASSQDNRFSSYNSPLHF. For the CDR3, the DNA is TGCGCCAGCAGCCAAGATAACAGATTCAGCTCCTATAATTCACCCCTCCACTTT. The chain recombines TRBV4-3 with TRBJ1-6; D gene unclear. CDR3 length: 18 amino acids. Germline-derived CDR1 and CDR2 are LGHNA and YSLEER. Trimming removed 0 bases at V and 0 bases at J, with 12 bases between.

The V call is TRBV27, the J call TRBJ1-2; D is possibly TRBD1 (5 bases). Germline values: CDR1 MNHEY, CDR2 SMNVEV (reference sequence). The CDR3 is 13 amino acids. Trimming removed 8 bases at V and 4 bases at J, with 14 bases between. The CDR3, as DNA: TGTGCCAGCGGGACTTCTGACCTCTATGGCTACACCTTC. This translates into CASGTSDLYGYTF.

CDR3 DNA: TGTGCCACCGGGACAGACATAGAGACCCAGTACTTC. The encoded protein is CATGTDIETQYF. The genes are TRBV24-1 and TRBJ2-5, with 7 nucleotides matching TRBD1. This CDR3 comprises 12 residues. V was pared by 9 bases and J by 4 bases, with 4 bases of the junction left unmatched. Germline assignment: CDR1 KGHDR and CDR2 SFDVKD.

The chain has TRBV7-2 and TRBJ2-3, with 12 bases fitting TRBD2. The CDR3 sequence is 16 residues long. Germline V CDR1 and CDR2: SGHTA, FQGNSA. Trimming cost V 5 bases and J 4 bases; bases outside gene matches: 7. CDR3 in amino acids: CASSMLAGGPADTQYF. CDR3 DNA sequence: TGTGCCAGCAGCATGCTAGCGGGAGGGCCCGCAGATACGCAGTATTTT.